These T cell receptor beta chains were read from a single sample in a study of OX40 agonist ivuxolimab in advanced cancers. Profiled with immunoSEQ multiplex PCR; TCRdb holds only in-frame clones, not every one. The sample shows over 65,000 clones, about 90% of them seen only once. The sequenced sample was CD4+ or CD8+ T cells sorted from blood, obtained in a trial of the OX40 agonist ivuxolimab. These TCRs come from an adult with an advanced solid tumor such as melanoma, head and neck, liver or kidney cancer. Each CDR3 is given with its conserved first and last residue. D genes are given only for firm matches. Clone size is given for some rows only: seen once, a few or many times, or a class if the clone is expanded.

TGTGCCAGCAGCCCCGCCCGGACGATCTACAATGAGCAGTTCTTC | CASSPARTIYNEQFF | NA | TRBJ2-1 | NA | TRBV27
TGTGCCAGCAGCTTGAATCGTCAGGGCGGGGAGCTGTTTTTT | CASSLNRQGGELFF | NA | TRBJ2-2 | once | TRBV5-4
TGCGCCAGCAGCTCCAAGGGGGACACTGAAGCTTTCTTT | CASSSKGDTEAFF | NA | TRBJ1-1 | few | TRBV5-1
TGCGCCAGCAGCGTCGGACTCTATGGCTACACCTTC | CASSVGLYGYTF | NA | TRBJ1-2 | few | TRBV5-1
TGTGCCAGCAGTTATCCTGGGACAGGCAAAAACATTCAGTACTTC | CASSYPGTGKNIQYF | TRBD1 | TRBJ2-4 | NA | TRBV28
TGTGCCAGCAGGGGAACAGCGGGCGGGGAGCTGTTTTTT | CASRGTAGGELFF | NA | TRBJ2-2 | NA | TRBV6-1
TGTGCCAGCAGTGCCAGGCCTTCATACAATGAGCAGTTCTTC | CASSARPSYNEQFF | NA | TRBJ2-1 | NA | TRBV27
TGTGCCAGCAGCCAAGAAAAAGGGGTAGCATACGCCGGGGAGCTGTTTTTT | CASSQEKGVAYAGELFF | NA | TRBJ2-2 | NA | TRBV4-2
TGTGTCAGCAGTCCCCGGACTAGCGGGAGGGTTGATACGCAGTATTTT | CVSSPRTSGRVDTQYF | TRBD2 | TRBJ2-3 | NA | TRBV28
TGTGCCAGCAGCCAATCTCCTGGAGGGAGGGTCTCCTACGAGCAGTACTTC | CASSQSPGGRVSYEQYF | TRBD2 | TRBJ2-7 | NA | TRBV7-1
TGTGCCAGCAGCCAGGGTACAGTCTATGGCTACACCTTC | CASSQGTVYGYTF | NA | TRBJ1-2 | NA | TRBV6-5
TGTGCCAGCAGCAACTGGGGGGATCAGCCCCAGCATTTT | CASSNWGDQPQHF | NA | TRBJ1-5 | NA | TRBV5-4
TGTGCCAGCAGCTTCCGAGGGGGGTTCACAGATACGCAGTATTTT | CASSFRGGFTDTQYF | NA | TRBJ2-3 | NA | TRBV7-2
TGCAGTGCCCCCCGAAACTACGAGCAGTACTTC | CSAPRNYEQYF | NA | TRBJ2-7 | NA | TRBV20-1
TGTGCCAGCAGTGATGGGGACAGGGGGAGGTACGAGCAGTACTTC | CASSDGDRGRYEQYF | TRBD1 | TRBJ2-7 | NA | TRBV2
TGTGCCAGCAGCCAAGATCGAAAACGGAAGAGCTCCTATAATTCACCCCTCCACTTT | CASSQDRKRKSSYNSPLHF | NA | TRBJ1-6 | NA | TRBV4-2
TGCAGTGCCGGGGCGGGGTATGAGCAGTTCTTC | CSAGAGYEQFF | NA | TRBJ2-1 | once | TRBV20-1
TGTGCCAGCAGCCCACGGGTGGCCTTTAATGAAAAACTGTTTTTT | CASSPRVAFNEKLFF | NA | TRBJ1-4 | NA | TRBV7-2
TGTGCCAGCAGCCAAGTAAGCGGGGGGGATCAAGGAGATACGCAGTATTTT | CASSQVSGGDQGDTQYF | TRBD2 | TRBJ2-3 | NA | TRBV4-2
TGTGCCAGCAGCCAGGGGGGGACCAACTATGGCTACACCTTC | CASSQGGTNYGYTF | TRBD1 | TRBJ1-2 | NA | TRBV28
TGTGCCAGCAGCTTAGGTGGGACTAGCGGGGGGTACCAAGAGACCCAGTACTTC | CASSLGGTSGGYQETQYF | TRBD2 | TRBJ2-5 | once | TRBV11-3
TGTGCCCGGGGCCTGGAGCATTTT | CARGLEHF | NA | TRBJ1-5 | NA | TRBV6-5
TGCGCCAGCAGCTTGGGAAGTAGCTGGGACACAGATACGCAGTATTTT | CASSLGSSWDTDTQYF | NA | TRBJ2-3 | NA | TRBV5-1
TGTGCCAGTAGTATAGATGCCCAGCGGGGGTACACAGATACGCAGTATTTT | CASSIDAQRGYTDTQYF | TRBD2 | TRBJ2-3 | NA | TRBV19
TGTGCCAGCAGCCGGACTAGCGGGCGAGGGGAGCAGTACTTC | CASSRTSGRGEQYF | TRBD2 | TRBJ2-7 | NA | TRBV7-9
TGTGCCAGTACCCCGACAGCTAGCAATCAGCCCCAGCATTTT | CASTPTASNQPQHF | NA | TRBJ1-5 | NA | TRBV19
TGTGCCAGCAGCTTAGGCGTACTAGCGGGGGACACAGATACGCAGTATTTT | CASSLGVLAGDTDTQYF | TRBD2 | TRBJ2-3 | few | TRBV11-2
TGTGCCAGCCCCCGTCCGCCGGGACTAGAACGTCGGGGTGAGCAGTTCTTC | CASPRPPGLERRGEQFF | TRBD2 | TRBJ2-1 | few | TRBV5-8
TGCGGGACAGCCGACGTTAACTATGGCTACACCTTC | CGTADVNYGYTF | TRBD1 | TRBJ1-2 | few | TRBV29-1
TGTGCCAGCAGCCAAGAGGGCTTGGACAATGAGCAGTTCTTC | CASSQEGLDNEQFF | NA | TRBJ2-1 | NA | TRBV4-2
TGTGCCATTCGGGCCGCGGCCGACACTGAAGCTTTCTTT | CAIRAAADTEAFF | NA | TRBJ1-1 | NA | TRBV10-3
TGTGCCAGCCGCCTGTCGGGCTCTGGGGCCAACGTCCTGACTTTC | CASRLSGSGANVLTF | NA | TRBJ2-6 | NA | TRBV18
TGTGCCAGCAGCATTAGTCCAGGGAGTACTACCTACGAGCAGTACTTC | CASSISPGSTTYEQYF | NA | TRBJ2-7 | NA | TRBV5-5
TGTGCCAGCAGCGGTCGTGGAGCGGGGACCCGAAGCTCCTACAATGAGCAGTTCTTC | CASSGRGAGTRSSYNEQFF | TRBD2 | TRBJ2-1 | NA | TRBV5-6
TGTGCCAGCAGCTATTCTACAGGGGCTTCTGACGAGCAGTACTTC | CASSYSTGASDEQYF | TRBD1 | TRBJ2-7 | many | TRBV7-9
TGTGCCAGCAGTCTTAACTTCCTTGGGGGTGAAGCTTTCTTT | CASSLNFLGGEAFF | NA | TRBJ1-1 | few | TRBV28
TGTGCCAGAAGGCGGACAGGGAAAATCTACGAGCAGTACTTC | CARRRTGKIYEQYF | TRBD1 | TRBJ2-7 | NA | TRBV5-3
TGTGCCAGCAGCTTACAGACTACGATTAACACCGGGGAGCTGTTTTTT | CASSLQTTINTGELFF | NA | TRBJ2-2 | NA | TRBV7-9
TGTGCCAGCAGCTCACACATGGGCGGGGGGCTGGACGAGCAGTACTTC | CASSSHMGGGLDEQYF | TRBD2 | TRBJ2-7 | once | TRBV7-2
TGTGCCACGGCGAGGGCCAACTATGGCTACACCTTC | CATARANYGYTF | NA | TRBJ1-2 | NA | TRBV28
TGCGCCAGCAGCTTGGGCGGGGGGCCAGACTACGAGCAGTACTTC | CASSLGGGPDYEQYF | TRBD2 | TRBJ2-7 | NA | TRBV5-1